This T cell receptor (beta chain) came from a study of immune cell composition in non-small cell lung cancer (TCRdb year 2017). With respect to the entire study: To assign histologic subtype, which was mostly lung adenocarcinoma or squamous cell carcinoma, H&E was combined with p63, CK5, Napsin A and TTF-1 immunohistochemistry. TCR-beta sequencing from Adaptive Biotechnologies was done on around 34 paired sets of NSCLC tumour and non-adjacent lung specimens and on over 25 tumour-only specimens. Four tumour specimens that had TCR-beta data belonged to rare histological subtypes and were left out of the subtype comparisons. Supplementary cohort #1 consisted of around 9 lung adenocarcinoma cases with paired tumour/lung TCR-beta sequencing and with TIL populations generated to assess tumour reactivity. Study-wide findings and limitations: Compared with lung adenocarcinoma tumours, lung squamous cell carcinoma showed significantly higher Top 10 clone scores and productive clonality. Nearly half of NSCLC cases had tumour-associated clones >0.5%, found in 33% of adenocarcinomas compared with more than 60% of squamous carcinomas. Across some ten adenocarcinoma cases, the maximal tumour-associated clone frequency showed a strong correlation with TIL tumour reactivity, but overall clonality showed no such correlation. The reactivity cohort contained only around ten cases, and the tumour-reactive clones were not shown to have sequences in common with the dominant in vivo tumour-associated clones. Smoking pack-years did not significantly correlate with tumour TCR-beta clonality.

A word on this clone: Its target antigen remains unknown. Qualities for individual bases were not recorded, and no much larger clone is one base off.

Genomic DNA was extracted with the QIAamp DNA kit from frozen aliquots of unsorted single-cell suspensions. The tumour samples consisted of non-small cell lung cancer tissue that had been surgically resected. Tissues were received within 2 hours of resection and processed immediately into single-cell suspensions. Tissue was broken up mechanically, digested enzymatically with DNase I, collagenase I and hyaluronidase for around 30 minutes at 37 degrees C, and then filtered and RBC-lysed. V is pruned by 3 bases and J by 0 bases, leaving 17 bases of the junction without a gene match. From a lookup of the germline V gene, CDR1 and CDR2 are KGHSH and LQKENI. Measured from the cysteine to the phenylalanine, the CDR3 is 21 residues long. CDR3 DNA only is kept here, 63 bases in frame from base 1. A two-step multiplex PCR amplified TCR-beta CDR3 regions from genomic DNA, and the second step of the PCR added Illumina-compatible adaptors. TCR-beta immunosequencing was carried out on an Illumina platform through the commercial immunoSEQ service. Per the authors' processing: Repertoires were summarised as Top 10 Clones, the percentage of T-cell templates from the ten most frequent sequences, and productive clonality. Values for productive clonality spanned 0 to 1, where a value of 1 indicated a monoclonal population. Sequences comprising at least 0.1% of tumour T-cell templates but absent from matched non-adjacent lung were defined as tumour-associated clones and were identified via log10 scatter plots. Analyses were done in GraphPad Prism7 and R, with Student's t-tests for two-group comparisons, ANOVA for stages, and linear regression for relationships. TCRdb's version of the immuneACCESS table is confined to in-frame rearrangements and falls short of the full clone set. An unresolved V gene accounts for under half of the shortfall where checked; the remainder is of unknown origin. For V, J and clone size, that table is used; D and trimming come from the DNA. Present in this sample are several thousand clones, 65% to 80% of which were seen just once. Clones ranked in the top ten supply roughly 21% of the sample.

This receptor chain uses TRBV18 and TRBJ2-1, and TRBD1 matches 10 of the central bases. The receptor comes from a human donor with non-small cell lung cancer. The sequencing sample was made of lung tumor tissue. The CDR3 protein is CASSPSPRTGGTTYSYNEQFF. The DNA sequence is as follows: TGTGCCAGCTCACCTAGTCCCCGGACAGGGGGAACCACCTACTCCTACAATGAGCAGTTCTTC. With the portions outside the CDR3 filled from the reference TRBV18 and TRBJ2-1 genes, the complete variable region becomes NAGVMQNPRHLVRRRGQEARLRCSPMKGHSHVYWYRQLPEEGLKFMVYLQKENIIDESGMPKERFSAEFPKEGPSILRIQQVVRGDSAAYFCASSPSPRTGGTTYSYNEQFFGPGTRLTVL.